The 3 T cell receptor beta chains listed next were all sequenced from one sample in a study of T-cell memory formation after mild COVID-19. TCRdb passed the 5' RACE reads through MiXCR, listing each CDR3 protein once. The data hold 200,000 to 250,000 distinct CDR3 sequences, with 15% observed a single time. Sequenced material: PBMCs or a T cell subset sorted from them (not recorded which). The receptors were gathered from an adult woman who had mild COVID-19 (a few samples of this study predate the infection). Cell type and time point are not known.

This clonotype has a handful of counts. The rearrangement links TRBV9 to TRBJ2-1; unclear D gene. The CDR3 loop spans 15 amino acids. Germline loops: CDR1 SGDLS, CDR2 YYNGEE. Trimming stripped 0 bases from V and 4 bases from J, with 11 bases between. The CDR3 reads CASSVAGYDYNEQFF. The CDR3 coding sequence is TGTGCCAGCAGCGTAGCAGGCTATGATTACAATGAGCAGTTCTTC.

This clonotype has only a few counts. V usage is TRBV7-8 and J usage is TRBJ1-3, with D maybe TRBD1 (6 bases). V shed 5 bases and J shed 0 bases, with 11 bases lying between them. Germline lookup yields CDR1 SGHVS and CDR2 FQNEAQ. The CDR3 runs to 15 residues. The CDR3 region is CASSPTGRSGNTIYF. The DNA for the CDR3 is TGTGCCAGCAGCCCGACAGGTCGCTCTGGAAACACCATATATTTT.

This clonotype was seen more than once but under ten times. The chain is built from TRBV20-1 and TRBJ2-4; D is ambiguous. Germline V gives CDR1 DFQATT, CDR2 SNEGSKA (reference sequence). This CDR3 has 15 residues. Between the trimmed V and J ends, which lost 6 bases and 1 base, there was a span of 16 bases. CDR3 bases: TGCAGTGCCTCCCGAGTAGTCGCGGCCAAAAACATTCAGTACTTC. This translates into CSASRVVAAKNIQYF.